These 9 T cell receptor beta chains share one sample of origin, sequenced in a study of T cell repertoires in cytomegalovirus infection. One entry per CDR3 protein results from TCRdb running MiXCR on the reads. The data show approximately 89,000 distinct CDR3 sequences, around 32% seen once. Antigen specificity for these receptors is unknown. Sample: CD8+ T cells from cultured PBMCs, taken from culture after CMV antigen stimulation. All receptors come from a human donor in good health (CMV status not recorded). Some clones in this sample may be carry-over from other donors' samples.

The V gene is TRBV7-1, the J gene TRBJ1-2; TRBD1 matches 9 bases. TRBV7-1 is designated an ORF whose function remains uncertain. The CDR3 contains 18 residues. V was pared by 2 bases and J by 1 base, with 11 bases of the junction left unmatched. The CDR3 sequence is CASSSPSDRGLFNYGYTF. The CDR3 coding sequence is TGTGCCAGCAGCTCACCCTCGGACAGGGGTCTATTTAACTATGGCTACACCTTC.

This clonotype was counted at least ten times. V gene TRBV2 combines with J gene TRBJ2-7; 10 bases map to TRBD1. Trimming cost V 5 bases and J 3 bases; bases outside gene matches: 1. Germline CDR1 and CDR2: SNHLY and FYNNEI. The CDR3 contains 13 residues. The CDR3 DNA is TGTGCCAGCAGTTGGACAGGGGGCTACGAGCAGTACTTC. This sequence encodes CASSWTGGYEQYF.

This clonotype was seen a handful of times. The CDR3 here is CASSLFKTGNSPLHF. CDR3 sequence (DNA): TGTGCCAGCAGTTTATTTAAGACAGGGAATTCACCCCTCCACTTT. The V gene is TRBV28, the J gene TRBJ1-6; 7 bases map to TRBD1. Per the germline V gene, CDR1 is MDHEN and CDR2 is SYDVKM. J gave up 7 bases and V 1 base, and 4 bases lay outside the gene matches. This CDR3 contains 15 residues. Variable domain in full (rest from reference TRBV28 and TRBJ1-6): DVKVTQSSRYLVKRTGEKVFLECVQDMDHENMFWYRQDPGLGLRLIYFSYDVKMKEKGDIPEGYSVSREKKERFSLILESASTNQTSMYLCASSLFKTGNSPLHFGNGTRLTVT.

With regard to this clonotype: An end of the junction does not agree with germline; a read error may underlie this. V and J are TRBV12-3 or TRBV12-4 and TRBJ1-2; 7 bases line up with TRBD1. CDR3 length equals 17 residues. The CDR3 sequence: CTSSTGDRAIPNYGYTF. CDR3 nucleotide sequence: TGTACCAGCAGTACGGGCGACAGGGCAATTCCTAACTATGGCTACACCTTC.

The chain joins TRBV3-1 to TRBJ1-1, with 12 bases fitting TRBD1. J was trimmed by 11 bases and V by 2 bases; bases with no gene match: 9. The germline CDR1 and CDR2 sequences are LGHDT and YNNKEL (reference sequence). This CDR3 spans 15 amino acids. In DNA form, the CDR3 reads TGTGCCAGCAGCCAAACCGGGACAGGGGGCTTGGCGGCTTTCTTT. Residues: CASSQTGTGGLAAFF.

The rearrangement links TRBV4-1 to TRBJ1-1, with D perhaps TRBD1 (5 bases). Looked up from germline, CDR1 is MGHRA and CDR2 is YSYEKL. V lost 4 bases to trimming and J lost 2 bases, with 14 bases between them. CDR3 length: 15 residues. In nucleotides, the CDR3 is TGCGCCAGCAGCCTCGAAGGGGCGGTAAACACTGAAGCTTTCTTT. Protein product: CASSLEGAVNTEAFF.

This sequence joins TRBV28 and TRBJ1-4, with D perhaps TRBD1 (5 bases). Per the germline V gene, CDR1 is MDHEN and CDR2 is SYDVKM. V was clipped by 1 base and J by 4 bases, with 10 bases between them. This CDR3 region has 15 residues. The CDR3 bases are TGTGCCAGCAGTTTATCCCCGGGGGATAATGAAAAACTGTTTTTT. Translating gives CASSLSPGDNEKLFF.

This clonotype was detected only a few times. DNA of the CDR3: TGTGCCAGTAGTATCATCAGGGGGGGAACTGAAGCTTTCTTT. Encoded protein: CASSIIRGGTEAFF. The chain uses TRBV19 and TRBJ1-1; 7 nucleotides agree with TRBD1. Unmatched junction bases numbered 6, after V lost 3 bases and J lost 5 bases. Germline CDR1 and CDR2: LNHDA and SQIVND (reference sequence). This CDR3 has 14 residues.

J is TRBJ1-1 and V is TRBV4-1, with TRBD1 matching over 7 bases. This CDR3 has 15 amino acids. Germline V CDR1 and CDR2: MGHRA, YSYEKL. V was clipped by 2 bases and J by 5 bases; unmatched bases: 8. DNA for the CDR3: TGCGCCAGCAGCCAAACACAGGGGCTTGGAACTGAAGCTTTCTTT. Translation: CASSQTQGLGTEAFF.